This T cell receptor (beta chain) was obtained from a study of cytomegalovirus exposure and HLA in healthy donors. Overall study context: HLA-typed donors were the source of 83 million or so unique TCRs held in an early data release.

In regard to this clone: Antigen specificity is unknown.

Trimming stripped 0 bases from V and 5 bases from J, with 10 bases between. CDR3 length: 14 amino acids. Germline V gives CDR1 LGHNA, CDR2 YNFKEQ. Vbeta (60) and Jbeta (13) primers were used in the PCR. Sequencing used immunoSEQ multiplex PCR; TCRdb keeps in-frame clones, though not all of them. The sample gives tens of thousands of clones, approximately 80% of which show up once; 5% to 5.5% is in the top ten. Study-wide findings and caveats: The presence/absence work took it that sequencing depth was about the same across donors. Evidence from a later analysis indicated that most CMV-associated TCR beta chains looked HLA-restricted. The likely origin of a cluster of highly shared sequence variants was a sequencing artifact.

The chain combines TRBV4-2 with TRBJ1-2, with D possibly TRBD1 on 6 matching bases. Sequenced input: PBMCs. This TCR derives from a man aged 25 to 45 in good health and CMV-seropositive. This CDR3 reads CASSQERGIYGYTF. Here the CDR3 DNA reads TGTGCCAGCAGCCAAGAAAGGGGGATTTATGGCTACACCTTC.